The 28 T cell receptor beta chains in this list originate from one sample, sequenced in a study of CD8 T cells in Susac syndrome (dated by TCRdb to about 2019). The library was built by means of the immunoSEQ multiplex PCR assay. RNA was extracted with the RNeasy kit and roughly 0.45 to 1 ug was reverse transcribed using random hexamers. Using fastp trimming at Q25 and MiXCR clonotype assembly, TCRdb reanalyzed the public sequencing data and kept in-frame beta chains. Rows are unified per CDR3 protein, each entry keeping the most common DNA and genes. For this sample there are approximately 120,000 distinct CDR3 sequences; about 94% appear just once. The top ten constitute roughly 0.091% of the sample. Sequencing was done on a sample of CD4+ T cells from PBMCs. These receptors were collected from a human donor in good health.

The chain couples TRBV20-1 to TRBJ2-1, with 11 bases that match TRBD2. The germline gives CDR1 DFQATT, CDR2 SNEGSKA (reference sequence). V gave up 0 bases and J gave up 9 bases; unmatched junction bases: 13. This CDR3 has 17 residues. The CDR3, as DNA: TGCAGTGCTAGAGATCCCTCGACTAGCGGGATCTCCGGTGAGCAGTTCTTC. Amino acid sequence: CSARDPSTSGISGEQFF.

CDR3: CASSYSSQVRYEQYF. The CDR3 DNA is TGTGCCAGCAGTTACTCCAGTCAGGTCCGCTACGAGCAGTACTTC. This sequence joins TRBV6-5 and TRBJ2-7, with unresolved D. In germline, CDR1 is MNHEY, CDR2 SVGAGI. The CDR3 is 15 amino acids. V lost 0 bases, J lost 3 bases, and 12 bases lay in between.

The chain couples TRBV9 to TRBJ1-1; D is unresolved. The CDR3 length is 13 residues. Germline assignment: CDR1 SGDLS and CDR2 YYNGEE. V was cut by 0 bases and J by 2 bases, with 5 bases left in between. CDR3 protein: CASSVAINTEAFF. DNA of the CDR3: TGTGCCAGCAGCGTAGCTATCAACACTGAAGCTTTCTTT. Complete variable domain (other parts from reference TRBV9 and TRBJ1-1): DSGVTQTPKHLITATGQRVTLRCSPRSGDLSVYWYQQSLDQGLQFLIQYYNGEERAKGNILERFSAQQFPDLHSELNLSSLELGDSALYFCASSVAINTEAFFGQGTRLTVV.

The chain carries TRBV7-9 and TRBJ2-7; 8 nucleotides line up with TRBD1. The CDR3 runs to 15 residues. Germline CDR1 reads SEHNR; CDR2 reads FQNEAQ (reference sequence). V shed 5 bases, J shed 4 bases, and the junction held 10 bases outside the gene matches. The CDR3 loop is CASSPTGQALYEQYF. The DNA of the CDR3 is TGTGCCAGCAGCCCAACGGGACAGGCACTATACGAGCAGTACTTC.

This sequence joins TRBV18 and TRBJ1-4; TRBD1 matches 8 bases. The CDR3 has 14 residues. Germline CDR1 and CDR2: KGHSH and LQKENI. The ends lost 6 bases at V and 8 bases at J; junction bases unmatched: 8. As DNA, the CDR3 is TGTGCCAGCTCCTACAGGGGGGTCGAAGAAAAACTGTTTTTT. It yields the protein CASSYRGVEEKLFF.

The genes are TRBV27 and TRBJ2-3; 13 bases line up with TRBD2. The ends lost 6 bases at V and 2 bases at J; junction bases unmatched: 2. This CDR3 has 15 residues. Germline values: CDR1 MNHEY, CDR2 SMNVEV (reference sequence). The CDR3 region has the DNA TGTGCCAGCAGGACTAGCGGGAGGTACACAGATACGCAGTATTTT. This gives the protein CASRTSGRYTDTQYF.

This CDR3 reads CASSFLQGRHAFF. The CDR3 DNA sequence: TGTGCCAGCAGCTTTCTTCAGGGAAGGCACGCTTTCTTT. This rearrangement joins TRBV5-6 to TRBJ1-1, with D maybe TRBD1 (5 bases). In germline, CDR1 is SGHDT, CDR2 YYEEEE. This CDR3 comprises 13 residues. The germline V and J ends were trimmed by 2 bases and 11 bases, with 16 bases remaining between them.

This sequence joins TRBV19 and TRBJ2-6, with TRBD1 matching 7 bases. Germline V lookup: CDR1 LNHDA, CDR2 SQIVND (reference sequence). V shed 3 bases, J shed 2 bases, and the junction held 13 bases outside the gene matches. The CDR3 is 19 residues long. The CDR3 DNA sequence: TGTGCCAGTAGTATCCCAGGTCAGGGGGTGTCCCCTGGGGCCAACGTCCTGACTTTC. This gives the protein CASSIPGQGVSPGANVLTF.

The sample holds one count of this clonotype. The rearrangement links TRBV20-1 to TRBJ2-7; TRBD1 or TRBD2 may be the D gene (5 bases each). V shed 0 bases and J shed 9 bases, with 12 bases lying between them. Germline CDR1 and CDR2: DFQATT and SNEGSKA (reference sequence). The CDR3 length is 12 residues. CDR3 sequence reads: CSARDVGVVQYF. In DNA, the CDR3 is TGCAGTGCTAGAGATGTGGGGGTGGTGCAGTACTTC.

V is TRBV20-1 and J is TRBJ2-7; TRBD1 agrees at 9 bases. The V segment lost 6 bases and the J segment 5 bases; nucleotides outside the gene matches: 8. Germline V CDR1 and CDR2: DFQATT, SNEGSKA (reference sequence). The CDR3 covers 13 residues. Here the CDR3 reads CSASGTGINEQYF. The CDR3, as DNA: TGCAGTGCCTCCGGGACAGGGATCAACGAGCAGTACTTC.

The J gene is TRBJ1-1, the V gene TRBV5-6; 7 bases map to TRBD1. The V gene end was trimmed by 2 bases and the J gene end by 2 bases; junction bases not matched to a gene: 12. Germline V gene lookup returns CDR1 SGHDT and CDR2 YYEEEE. The CDR3 has 17 residues. The CDR3, as DNA: TGTGCCAGCAGCTTCAGCAGGGGGAATTCGCCAAACACTGAAGCTTTCTTT. Translation gives CASSFSRGNSPNTEAFF.

This clonotype was observed once. The J gene is TRBJ1-4, the V gene TRBV29-1; D is perhaps TRBD1 (5 bases). Trimming took off 7 bases at V and 5 bases at J, with 14 bases between the two ends. The germline gives CDR1 SQVTM, CDR2 ANQGSEA. The CDR3 extends over 13 amino acids. Here the CDR3 DNA reads TGCAGCGCCCTCGACAGCGTGAATGAAAAACTGTTTTTT. Translating gives CSALDSVNEKLFF.

V is TRBV5-1 and J is TRBJ1-1; 7 positions agree with TRBD1. This CDR3 comprises 14 residues. Germline V gene lookup returns CDR1 SGHRS and CDR2 YFSETQ. The V and J ends lost 6 bases and 4 bases, in that order; junction bases with no gene match: 9. The CDR3 nucleotides read TGCGCCAGCACCTCACCAGGGGGGTCCACTGAAGCTTTCTTT. It specifies CASTSPGGSTEAFF. Based on the CDR3 plus reference TRBV5-1 and TRBJ1-1, the full variable domain is KAGVTQTPRYLIKTRGQQVTLSCSPISGHRSVSWYQQTPGQGLQFLFEYFSETQRNKGNFPGRFSGRQFSNSRSEMNVSTLELGDSALYLCASTSPGGSTEAFFGQGTRLTVV.

Regarding this clonotype: Germline is not matched at one junction end, which may reflect a read error. The V and J genes are TRBV5-6 and TRBJ2-5; 7 nucleotides agree with TRBD2. The CDR3 totals 15 residues. CDR1 SGHDT and CDR2 YYEEEE come from the germline V gene. The CDR3 spells CASSSQGSGGETQCF. CDR3 sequence (DNA): TGTGCCAGCAGCTCGCAGGGCTCGGGGGGAGAGACCCAGTGCTTC.

The sample holds one count of this clonotype. The gene calls are TRBV20-1 and TRBJ2-1, with 15 positions matching TRBD2. The germline gives CDR1 DFQATT, CDR2 SNEGSKA (reference sequence). Trimming removed 3 bases from V and 10 bases from J; junction bases left unmatched: 7. This CDR3 comprises 15 residues. CDR3 in DNA: TGCAGTGCTAGCCCCCCCGGACTAGCGGGAGGGGAGCAGTTCTTC. This translates into CSASPPGLAGGEQFF.

This clonotype is a singleton in its sample. The chain joins TRBV7-9 to TRBJ1-2; D remains ambiguous. CDR3 size: 14 residues. The germline V gene has CDR1 SEHNR and CDR2 FQNEAQ (reference sequence). The V end was cut by 3 bases, the J end by 4 bases, with 12 bases between. For the CDR3, the DNA is TGTGCCAGCAGCTTTTCTTCCGCCGGCTATGGCTACACCTTC. Encoded protein: CASSFSSAGYGYTF.

This chain joins TRBV2 and TRBJ2-7; 10 nucleotides match TRBD2. The CDR3 has 15 amino acids. After removal of 7 bases from V and 4 bases from J, the junction contained 10 bases not matched to a gene. The germline gives CDR1 SNHLY, CDR2 FYNNEI. This chain's CDR3 is CASKIEREGRYEQYF. CDR3 in DNA: TGTGCCAGCAAAATCGAGCGGGAGGGCCGTTACGAGCAGTACTTC.

This chain links TRBV5-1 with TRBJ1-1; 10 nucleotides agree with TRBD1. The CDR3 consists of 14 residues. Germline V gene data show CDR1 as SGHRS and CDR2 as YFSETQ. V lost 7 bases, J lost 3 bases, and 6 bases stayed unmatched. CDR3 sequence (DNA): TGCGCCAGCTCAGACAGGGGGCGCGACACTGAAGCTTTCTTT. Encoded protein: CASSDRGRDTEAFF. Variable domain in full (rest from reference TRBV5-1 and TRBJ1-1): KAGVTQTPRYLIKTRGQQVTLSCSPISGHRSVSWYQQTPGQGLQFLFEYFSETQRNKGNFPGRFSGRQFSNSRSEMNVSTLELGDSALYLCASSDRGRDTEAFFGQGTRLTVV.

The V and J genes are TRBV30 and TRBJ1-2, with D uncertain. The CDR3 contains 11 residues. The germline CDR1 and CDR2 sequences are GTSNPN and SVGIG (reference sequence). Trimming shortened V by 4 bases and J by 7 bases, and 10 bases separated the two germline ends. The CDR3 spells CAWTVGGGYTF. The CDR3 DNA reads as TGTGCCTGGACAGTGGGAGGTGGCTACACCTTC.

The V call is TRBV9, the J call TRBJ2-4; D is uncertain. The germline V and J ends were trimmed by 4 bases and 8 bases, with 16 bases remaining between them. This CDR3 contains 14 residues. Germline CDR1 SGDLS, CDR2 YYNGEE. CDR3 loop: CASSPPGGLHIQYF. DNA of the CDR3: TGTGCCAGCAGCCCCCCCGGCGGTCTACACATTCAGTACTTC.

This chain connects TRBV12-3 or TRBV12-4 to TRBJ1-1; the D gene is possibly TRBD1 (5 bases). The CDR3 loop spans 14 amino acids. V lost 3 bases to trimming and J lost 5 bases, with 13 bases between them. CDR3 in DNA: TGTGCCAGCAGTTTCAGGTCCAGGGAGACTGAAGCTTTCTTT. Translation: CASSFRSRETEAFF.

This clonotype was seen more than once but under ten times. One end of the junction fails to match germline, which may point to a read error. This rearrangement joins TRBV16 to TRBJ2-7; D is unclear. This CDR3 region has 14 residues. In germline, CDR1 is KGHSY, CDR2 FQNENV. The CDR3 sequence is CAGSPGASSYEQYF. CDR3 nucleotide sequence: TGTGCCGGCAGCCCAGGAGCCAGCTCCTACGAGCAGTACTTC.

This sequence joins TRBV5-6 and TRBJ2-7; 8 positions agree with TRBD1. After removal of 4 bases from V and 2 bases from J, the junction contained 8 bases not matched to a gene. There are 15 residues in the CDR3. Germline CDR1 is SGHDT and CDR2 is YYEEEE. In nucleotides, the CDR3 is TGTGCCAGCAGCCCCGGGACAGGCGATCCCTACGAGCAGTACTTC. Protein: CASSPGTGDPYEQYF.

The chain combines TRBV5-6 with TRBJ2-7; D is perhaps TRBD2 (5 bases). The CDR3 is 12 residues long. Trimming left V 4 bases short and J 3 bases short, with 8 bases between. Germline V gives CDR1 SGHDT, CDR2 YYEEEE. The DNA of the CDR3 is TGTGCCAGCAGCAAACGGGGCTACGAGCAGTACTTC. It codes for CASSKRGYEQYF.

Notes on this clonotype: Because the CDR3's place on the DNA is in doubt, the DNA is left out and the CDR3 is given as listed by TCRdb. The chain recombines TRBV23-1 with TRBJ2-2; TRBD2 reflects the table's D call only, with no check against the DNA. TRBV23-1 falls under the ORF class, with uncertain function. Termini included, the CDR3 measures 19 amino acids. Here the CDR3 reads CASSQSGLAGDRTPGSCFF.

The V gene is TRBV5-1, the J gene TRBJ2-3; D may be TRBD2 (5 bases). Trimming stripped 1 base from V and 5 bases from J, with 11 bases between. The CDR3 consists of 14 residues. Germline CDR1 SGHRS, CDR2 YFSETQ. The CDR3 DNA reads TGCGCCAGCAGCTTGAGCCTAGAGGGAGATACGCAGTATTTT. It yields the protein CASSLSLEGDTQYF. Full variable domain (outside the CDR3, taken from reference TRBV5-1 and TRBJ2-3): KAGVTQTPRYLIKTRGQQVTLSCSPISGHRSVSWYQQTPGQGLQFLFEYFSETQRNKGNFPGRFSGRQFSNSRSEMNVSTLELGDSALYLCASSLSLEGDTQYFGPGTRLTVL.

This chain joins TRBV5-4 and TRBJ2-3; no clear D gene. Germline CDR1 SGHNT, CDR2 YYREEE (reference sequence). The V end lost 4 bases, the J end lost 6 bases, and 18 bases lay between the germline ends. The CDR3 is 15 amino acids. The CDR3 protein is CASSSQQLLRDTQYF. CDR3 bases: TGTGCCAGCAGCAGTCAGCAGTTACTAAGGGATACGCAGTATTTT.

The chain has TRBV7-2 and TRBJ2-7, with 7 bases fitting TRBD2. The CDR3 is made up of 15 amino acids. J gave up 4 bases and V 3 bases, and 9 bases lay outside the gene matches. Per the germline V gene, CDR1 is SGHTA and CDR2 is FQGNSA. The CDR3 sequence: CASSFLGEGRYEQYF. DNA of the CDR3: TGTGCCAGCAGCTTCTTAGGGGAGGGGAGGTACGAGCAGTACTTC.